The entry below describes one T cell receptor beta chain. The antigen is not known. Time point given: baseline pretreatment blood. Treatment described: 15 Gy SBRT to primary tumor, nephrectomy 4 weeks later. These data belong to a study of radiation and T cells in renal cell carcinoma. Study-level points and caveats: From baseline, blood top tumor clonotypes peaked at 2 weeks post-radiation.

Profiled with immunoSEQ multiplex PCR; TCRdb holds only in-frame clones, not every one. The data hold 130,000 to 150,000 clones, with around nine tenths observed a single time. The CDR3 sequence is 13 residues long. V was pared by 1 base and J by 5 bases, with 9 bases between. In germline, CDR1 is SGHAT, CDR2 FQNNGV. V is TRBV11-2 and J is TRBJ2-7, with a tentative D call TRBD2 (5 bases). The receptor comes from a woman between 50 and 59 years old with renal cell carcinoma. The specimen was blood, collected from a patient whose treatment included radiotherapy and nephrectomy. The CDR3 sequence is CASSLAGLNEQYF. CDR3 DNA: TGTGCCAGCAGCTTAGCGGGGTTGAACGAGCAGTACTTC.